The 14 T cell receptor beta chains in this list originate from one sample, sequenced in a study of neurological immune-mediated disorders. TCRdb re-called the 5' RACE reads with MiXCR, one entry per CDR3 protein. The repertoire holds roughly 49,000 distinct CDR3 sequences, with roughly 12% as singletons. Time point noted: longitudinal time-point 3. Sequencing input: PBMCs. These receptors were taken from a male donor with HTLV-1-associated myelopathy (HAM/TSP).

With respect to this clonotype: A much larger clonotype is one base distant, so this may be a read error. The rearrangement uses TRBV12-3 or TRBV12-4 and TRBJ2-5; no clear D gene. The CDR3 runs 14 residues. As DNA, the CDR3 is TGTGCCAGCAATAACGAAGGGAACCAAGATACCCAGTACTTC. Amino acid sequence: CASNNEGNQDTQYF.

This clonotype was picked up many times. The CDR3 DNA reads as TGTGCCAGCACCTCCTACCCAGCCGAAGCTTTCTTT. Translation: CASTSYPAEAFF. This sequence joins TRBV7-9 and TRBJ1-1; D is undetermined. The V end lost 7 bases, the J end lost 8 bases, and 14 bases lay between the germline ends. Per germline, CDR1 SEHNR and CDR2 FQNEAQ (reference sequence). This CDR3 spans 12 amino acids. Full variable domain (rest looked up from reference TRBV7-9 and TRBJ1-1): DTGVSQNPRHKITKRGQNVTFRCDPISEHNRLYWYRQTLGQGPEFLTYFQNEAQLEKSRLLSDRFSAERPKGSFSTLEIQRTEQGDSAMYLCASTSYPAEAFFGQGTRLTVV.

This clonotype appeared many times. The CDR3 coding sequence is TGTGCCAGCAGCTACGAACAGGGGTTCGGGGAGACCCAGTACTTC. Its protein is CASSYEQGFGETQYF. The chain employs TRBV3-1 and TRBJ2-5, with 7 bases lining up with TRBD1. The germline CDR1 and CDR2 sequences are LGHDT and YNNKEL (reference sequence). CDR3 length equals 15 residues. V shed 5 bases, J shed 5 bases, and the junction held 11 bases outside the gene matches.

The rearrangement uses TRBV20-1 and TRBJ2-5; TRBD2 agrees at 9 bases. Trimming cost V 7 bases and J 4 bases; bases outside gene matches: 16. The CDR3 is 16 amino acids. Germline-derived CDR1 and CDR2 are DFQATT and SNEGSKA (reference sequence). Written as DNA, the CDR3 is TGCAGTGTCAGTAGGGGGCAGCGGGGGGTCGGAGAGACCCAGTACTTC. Encoded protein: CSVSRGQRGVGETQYF.

Many counts were recorded for this clonotype. The genes are TRBV5-1 and TRBJ2-6; D call uncertain. Trimming shortened V by 0 bases and J by 0 bases, and 4 bases separated the two germline ends. This CDR3 has 15 residues. Germline V gene sequence: CDR1 SGHRS, CDR2 YFSETQ. The DNA for the CDR3 is TGCGCCAGCAGCTTGGCGAACTCTGGGGCCAACGTCCTGACTTTC. It translates to CASSLANSGANVLTF. The whole variable domain, remainder taken from reference TRBV5-1 and TRBJ2-6, is KAGVTQTPRYLIKTRGQQVTLSCSPISGHRSVSWYQQTPGQGLQFLFEYFSETQRNKGNFPGRFSGRQFSNSRSEMNVSTLELGDSALYLCASSLANSGANVLTFGAGSRLTVL.

This clonotype has a count of ten or more. This sequence joins TRBV5-1 and TRBJ2-3; 9 bases agree with TRBD2. The CDR3 loop spans 17 amino acids. V was pared by 4 bases and J by 8 bases, with 17 bases of the junction left unmatched. Germline V gene sequence: CDR1 SGHRS, CDR2 YFSETQ. Here the CDR3 reads CASSIRGGAIDRGTQYF. The CDR3 coding sequence is TGCGCCAGCAGCATTCGCGGGGGGGCCATCGATCGAGGTACGCAGTATTTT.

Concerning this clonotype itself: The germline gene is not matched at one end of the junction; a read error may be the cause. The CDR3 nucleotides are TGTGCCGGCAGCCCTCAGCCGGGGGGGCCCTATGAGCAATTCTTC. This translates into CAGSPQPGGPYEQFF. V and J are TRBV7-7 and TRBJ2-1; 8 nucleotides line up with TRBD2. CDR1 is SSHAT, CDR2 FNYEAQ, per germline (reference sequence). The CDR3 loop spans 15 amino acids.

This clonotype was counted ten times or more. The genes are TRBV28 and TRBJ1-3; D call uncertain. CDR3 length equals 15 residues. The germline gives CDR1 MDHEN, CDR2 SYDVKM. V was clipped by 3 bases and J by 0 bases, with 9 bases between them. The CDR3 coding sequence is TGTGCCAGCAGTTTGATTGGCTCCTCTGGAAACACCATATATTTT. Protein product: CASSLIGSSGNTIYF.

This clonotype was detected ten times or more. The rearrangement uses TRBV29-1 and TRBJ2-5; D unclear. Germline CDR1 SQVTM, CDR2 ANQGSEA. The CDR3 runs to 14 residues. With 5 bases removed from V and 4 bases from J, the gap between germline ends came to 17 bases. In nucleotides, the CDR3 is TGCAGCGTTTACGGACCATCACCGGGAGAGACCCAGTACTTC. Its protein is CSVYGPSPGETQYF. Using reference TRBV29-1 and TRBJ2-5 for the parts outside the CDR3, the full variable domain is SAVISQKPSRDICQRGTSLTIQCQVDSQVTMMFWYRQQPGQSLTLIATANQGSEATYESGFVIDKFPISRPNLTFSTLTVSNMSPEDSSIYLCSVYGPSPGETQYFGPGTRLLVL.

This clonotype was observed many times. The rearrangement links TRBV4-3 to TRBJ1-5, with D maybe TRBD1 (6 bases). V lost 0 bases to trimming and J lost 5 bases, with 11 bases between them. This CDR3 is built from 15 residues. In germline, CDR1 is LGHNA, CDR2 YSLEER. The CDR3 loop reads CASSQDSRGDQPQHF. CDR3 in DNA: TGCGCCAGCAGCCAAGATTCGAGGGGGGATCAGCCCCAGCATTTT.

The table lists this clonotype with many counts. The gene calls are TRBV10-3 and TRBJ2-3; weak D call: TRBD1 (6 bases). CDR1 and CDR2 from the germline V gene are ENHRY and SYGVKD. V was trimmed by 3 bases and J by 4 bases, leaving 11 bases between them. The CDR3 runs to 14 residues. In DNA, the CDR3 is TGTGCCATCAGTGACTGGGACATCCCAGATACGCAGTATTTT. It is translated as CAISDWDIPDTQYF.

The chain uses TRBV28 and TRBJ1-1, with D perhaps matching TRBD1 (5 bases). V was trimmed by 6 bases and J by 11 bases, leaving 19 bases between them. The germline V gene has CDR1 MDHEN and CDR2 SYDVKM. The CDR3 contains 13 residues. CDR3 region: CASSLTPGGKAFF. The CDR3 nucleotides are TGTGCCAGCAGCCTTACTCCGGGGGGAAAGGCTTTCTTT.

In this sample, this clonotype turned up many times. The genes are TRBV5-5 and TRBJ2-2, with a tentative D call TRBD2 (6 bases). Trimming pared 4 bases from V and 6 bases from J, leaving 28 bases between. The germline CDR1 and CDR2 sequences are SGHKS and YYEKEE (reference sequence). CDR3 length: 19 amino acids. The CDR3, as DNA: TGTGCCAGCAGCCCCGTTGGGGGGAGAGCCACGAAGTCGTCCGGGGAGCTGTTTTTT. Translating it yields CASSPVGGRATKSSGELFF. Supplemented by reference TRBV5-5 and TRBJ2-2, the full variable domain reads DAGVTQSPTHLIKTRGQQVTLRCSPISGHKSVSWYQQVLGQGPQFIFQYYEKEERGRGNFPDRFSARQFPNYSSELNVNALLLGDSALYLCASSPVGGRATKSSGELFFGEGSRLTVL.

This clonotype was recorded many times. V is TRBV28 and J is TRBJ1-2; 9 nucleotides agree with TRBD1. This CDR3 is built from 13 residues. V shed 5 bases and J 11 bases; nucleotides not matched to a gene: 9. Germline CDR1 and CDR2: MDHEN and SYDVKM. This CDR3 reads CASSGQGLPGYTF. CDR3 in DNA: TGTGCCAGCAGTGGACAGGGGCTCCCAGGTTACACCTTC.